These T cell receptor beta chains were read from a single sample in a study of control samples from healthy donors and cancer patients. Clones were sequenced by immunoSEQ multiplex PCR, and TCRdb holds only the in-frame ones, with some missing. This sample has 190,000 or so clones, with roughly 91% found just once. The sequenced sample consisted of blood. Every receptor here comes from a man between 18 and 35 years old in good health. Both conserved end residues are part of each CDR3.

>TRBV5-4
CASSLENSPLHF
>TRBV25-1
CASSVWDRGNEKLFF
>TRBV5-5
CASRSDTSGNTIYF
>TRBV24-1
CATSDPRGEQFF
>TRBV18
CASSRTGVASNQPQHF
>TRBV4-1
CASSQEGLQGEQYF
>TRBV30
CAWAGTGTDTQYF
>TRBV7-9
CASSFGGQGNEKLFF
>TRBV20-1
CSASKGGDNEKLFF
>TRBV7-2
CASSLMNYGYTF
>TRBV19
CASSIRQGVKNEQFF
>TRBV24-1
CATSDRQGRDTQYF
>TRBV9
CASSPGQGDSPLHF
>TRBV9
CASSVATTGATGELFF
>TRBV19
CASSIETPVGQPQHF
>TRBV30
CAWRQGGTEAFF
>TRBV6-5
CASSPTGDYGYTF
>TRBV12-3/TRBV12-4
CASRPLGKPEAFF
>TRBV24-1
CATSDLQGVYNEQFF
>TRBV27
CASIPRGGPSSSYNEQFF
>TRBV19
CASSVLDYYSNQPQHF
>TRBV13
CASSLTRGQSILNTEAFF
>TRBV5-6
CASSRGRGMKYTEAFF
>TRBV7-2
CASTFRQSNEQFF
>TRBV27
CASRPSGAGWEQFF
>TRBV24-1
CATSEGQSYNEQFF
>TRBV27
CASSHPNEKLFF
>TRBV9
CASSAPRDMDSQETQYF
>TRBV19
CASSQGLSDSPLHF
>TRBV18
CASSPVTGASAEAFF
>TRBV2
CASRSFASGYTF
>TRBV2
CASSQGGNQPQHF
>TRBV4-1
CASSQRGQGARTNEKLFF
>TRBV27
CASSLGWGGVNEQFF
>TRBV27
CAPPRGGPVDIGYTF
>TRBV27
CASSLMLAGEQYF
>TRBV6-5
CASRKTGGNSPLHF
>TRBV18
CASSPSGLFGYTF
>TRBV12-3/TRBV12-4
CASNPWGGTEAFF
>TRBV25-1
CASSENRGNGANVLTF
>TRBV6-4
CASSDLADEQFF
>TRBV6-6
CASTVPTGNYGYTF